These 16 T cell receptor beta chains were sequenced from one sample in a study of blood T cell repertoires in COVID-19 (TCRdb year 2020). Receptor libraries were prepared by the immunoSEQ multiplex PCR assay. TCRdb provides this immuneACCESS table in a form limited to in-frame rearrangements. Some clones are lacking; in checked studies, under half of them reflect an unresolved V gene, and why the rest are absent is not known. Here the sample has some 120,000 clones; about 76% occur a single time. 20% to 25% of the sample rests with the top ten. The source material was peripheral blood. All receptors derive from an elderly man with acute or convalescent COVID-19.

A note on this clone: Compared with germline, one end of the junction differs, possibly owing to a read error. The V and J genes are TRBV3-1 (or the pseudogene TRBV3-2) and TRBJ2-7; the match to TRBD1 covers 9 bases. This CDR3 comprises 15 residues. Germline V gene sequence: CDR1 LGHDT, CDR2 YNNKEL (reference sequence). The CDR3 coding sequence is TGTGCCAGCAGCCTACCGGGACAGGGCACCTACGGGCAGTACTTC. This encodes CASSLPGQGTYGQYF.

This chain joins TRBV4-1 and TRBJ2-3, with 7 positions matching TRBD1. CDR1 is MGHRA, CDR2 YSYEKL, per germline. The junction had 10 bases not matched to a gene; V was cut back by 4 bases and J by 0 bases. The CDR3 sequence is 17 residues long. This chain's CDR3 is CASSRLPPGQSTDTQYF. CDR3 DNA sequence: TGCGCCAGCAGCCGATTACCTCCGGGACAGAGCACAGATACGCAGTATTTT.

The rearrangement joins TRBV14 to TRBJ2-5; the D is unclear. V gave up 3 bases and J gave up 7 bases, with 15 bases separating them. The germline CDR1 and CDR2 sequences are SGHDN and FVKESK. CDR3 size: 14 residues. The CDR3 region is CASSQRTRGGTQYF. CDR3 coding DNA: TGTGCCAGCAGCCAGCGCACTCGTGGTGGGACCCAGTACTTC.

The chain recombines TRBV27 with TRBJ2-1; a weak D match, TRBD1 (7 bases). V gave up 5 bases and J gave up 6 bases, with 20 bases separating them. Per germline, CDR1 MNHEY and CDR2 SMNVEV (reference sequence). This CDR3 has 16 residues. In nucleotides, the CDR3 is TGTGCCAGCAGTCAGGGGGGATTATTGACAGGCAATGAGCAGTTCTTC. Amino acid sequence: CASSQGGLLTGNEQFF.

This clone was recorded a few times. The chain carries TRBV6-6 and TRBJ1-2; a possible D gene is TRBD1 (6 bases). Per the germline V gene, CDR1 is MNHNY and CDR2 is SVGAGI (reference sequence). V was clipped by 6 bases and J by 4 bases, with 12 bases between them. The CDR3 spans 13 residues. The CDR3 sequence: CASSSLGGYGYTF. The CDR3 DNA reads as TGTGCCAGCAGCTCTCTAGGGGGCTATGGCTACACCTTC.

The chain joins TRBV4-2 to TRBJ2-3; possible D gene TRBD2, 6 bases. This CDR3 spans 17 amino acids. CDR1 and CDR2 (germline): LGHNA, YNFKEQ. V dropped 3 bases and J dropped 2 bases, with 18 bases sitting between them. The CDR3 DNA reads as TGTGCCAGCAGCCAGATCGGCGCTAGCGCCTTCACAGATACGCAGTATTTT. Amino acids: CASSQIGASAFTDTQYF.

This clone was detected once. This chain joins TRBV3-1 (or the pseudogene TRBV3-2) and TRBJ1-3; TRBD1 matches at 8 bases. With V trimmed by 2 bases and J by 0 bases, 3 bases remained unmatched. Germline V gene lookup returns CDR1 LGHDT and CDR2 YNNKEL (reference sequence). This CDR3 spans 16 amino acids. Here the CDR3 reads CASSQLTGVSGNTIYF. CDR3 DNA sequence: TGTGCCAGCAGCCAACTGACAGGGGTCTCTGGAAACACCATATATTTT.

This clone was observed at least ten times. In nucleotides, the CDR3 is TGTGCCAGCGCTGAAGGCAGGGCAGGCTATGGCTACACCTTC. Its protein product is CASAEGRAGYGYTF. The chain combines TRBV7-9 with TRBJ1-2; the D gene is possibly TRBD1 (5 bases). Germline V gene sequence: CDR1 SEHNR, CDR2 FQNEAQ (reference sequence). V was clipped by 8 bases and J by 4 bases, with 17 bases between them. This CDR3 contains 14 residues.

The chain carries TRBV7-9 and TRBJ1-1, with 10 bases aligning to TRBD1. The V segment lost 4 bases and the J segment 7 bases; nucleotides outside the gene matches: 12. The CDR3 is 16 residues long. Germline V lookup: CDR1 SEHNR, CDR2 FQNEAQ (reference sequence). The CDR3 DNA is TGTGCCAGCAGCTCACAGACAGGGGGCCTACGATTTGAAGCTTTCTTT. Translated: CASSSQTGGLRFEAFF.

The rearrangement uses TRBV5-1 and TRBJ2-1; 15 bases are a match to TRBD2. This CDR3 has 15 residues. Germline V gene lookup returns CDR1 SGHRS and CDR2 YFSETQ. Trimming removed 3 bases from V and 10 bases from J; junction bases left unmatched: 5. This CDR3 is CASSWTSGGAREQFF. The CDR3 DNA sequence: TGCGCCAGCAGCTGGACTAGCGGGGGGGCACGAGAGCAGTTCTTC.

V usage is TRBV11-2 and J usage is TRBJ2-2; TRBD1 aligns across 10 bases. The CDR3 runs to 16 residues. Germline V gene sequence: CDR1 SGHAT, CDR2 FQNNGV. V trimming: 5 bases; J trimming: 6 bases; junction bases outside the gene matches: 9. The CDR3 protein is CASSRTTTGGPGELFF. The CDR3, as DNA: TGTGCCAGCAGCCGCACTACGACAGGGGGCCCCGGGGAGCTGTTTTTT.

This clone showed up just a few times. This chain joins TRBV11-2 and TRBJ1-3; TRBD1 matches 11 bases. The CDR3 has 16 residues. Trimming removed 6 bases from V and 3 bases from J; junction bases left unmatched: 7. Germline V gene lookup returns CDR1 SGHAT and CDR2 FQNNGV. This chain's CDR3 is CASSLDRGRIGNTIYF. As DNA, the CDR3 is TGTGCCAGCAGTTTGGACAGGGGGCGGATTGGAAACACCATATATTTT.

The V call is TRBV6-2 or TRBV6-3, the J call TRBJ2-3, with 7 bases that match TRBD2. The length of the CDR3 is 16 residues. CDR1 and CDR2 (germline): MNHEY, SVGEGT. V gave up 5 bases and J gave up 2 bases; unmatched junction bases: 10. CDR3: CASSRERLASTDTQYF. The CDR3 DNA reads TGTGCCAGCAGTCGGGAGAGACTAGCCTCCACAGATACGCAGTATTTT.

V and J are TRBV28 and TRBJ1-5; 9 bases map to TRBD1. Germline-derived CDR1 and CDR2 are MDHEN and SYDVKM. V lost 5 bases and J lost 4; bases outside the gene matches: 6. The CDR3 extends over 15 amino acids. The CDR3: CASSTGGATNQPQHF. In DNA form, the CDR3 reads TGTGCCAGCAGTACAGGGGGCGCGACGAATCAGCCCCAGCATTTT.

The J gene is TRBJ1-2, the V gene TRBV6-5; 10 bases line up with TRBD1. The CDR3 spans 13 residues. Germline trimming cut 2 bases from V and 8 bases from J; bases unmatched to any gene: 2. Germline lookup yields CDR1 MNHEY and CDR2 SVGAGI. DNA for the CDR3: TGTGCCAGCAGTTACGGGACAGGGGTCGGCTACACCTTC. This sequence encodes CASSYGTGVGYTF.

This chain uses TRBV11-2 with TRBJ2-7; TRBD1 might be the D (5 bases). The CDR3 spans 16 residues. From germline, CDR1 is SGHAT and CDR2 FQNNGV. The V gene lost 2 bases and the J gene lost 0 bases, with 14 bases spanning the gap. CDR3 in amino acids: CASSLRGGPSSYEQYF. CDR3 nucleotide sequence: TGTGCCAGCAGCTTAAGGGGCGGACCGAGCTCCTACGAGCAGTACTTC.